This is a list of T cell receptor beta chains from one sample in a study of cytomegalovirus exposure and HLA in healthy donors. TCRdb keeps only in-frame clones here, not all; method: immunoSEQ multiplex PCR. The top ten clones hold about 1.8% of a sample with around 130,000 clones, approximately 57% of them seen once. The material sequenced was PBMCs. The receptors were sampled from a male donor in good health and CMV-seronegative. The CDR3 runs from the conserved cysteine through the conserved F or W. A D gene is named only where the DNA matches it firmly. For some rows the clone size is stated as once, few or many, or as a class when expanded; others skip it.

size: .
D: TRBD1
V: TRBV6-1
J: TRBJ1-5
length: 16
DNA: TGTGCCAGCAGTGAACAGGGGGGACAGGGGGTGAAGCCCCAGCATTTT
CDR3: CASSEQGGQGVKPQHF

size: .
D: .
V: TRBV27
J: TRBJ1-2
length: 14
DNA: TGTGCCAGCAGTAAACAGGGTTGGGCCTATGGCTACACCTTC
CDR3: CASSKQGWAYGYTF

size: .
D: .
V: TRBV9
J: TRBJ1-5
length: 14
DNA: TGTGCCAGCAGCGTAGAGGCAGAGGGTCAGCCCCAGCATTTT
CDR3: CASSVEAEGQPQHF

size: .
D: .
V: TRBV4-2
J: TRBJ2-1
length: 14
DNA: TGTGCCAGCAGCCCTGGACAATCCTACAATGAGCAGTTCTTC
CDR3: CASSPGQSYNEQFF

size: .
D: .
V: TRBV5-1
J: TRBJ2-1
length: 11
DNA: TGCGCCAGCAGCTTGGCGGGTGAGCAGTTCTTC
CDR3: CASSLAGEQFF

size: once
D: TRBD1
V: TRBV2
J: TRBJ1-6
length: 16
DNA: TGTGCCAGCAGCAGACAGGGGGAAATGTATAATTCACCCCTCCACTTT
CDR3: CASSRQGEMYNSPLHF

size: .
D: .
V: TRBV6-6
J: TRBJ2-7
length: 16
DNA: TGTGCCAGCACCCCCCCCCGGGACACTCCAACCTACGAGCAGTACTTC
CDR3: CASTPPRDTPTYEQYF

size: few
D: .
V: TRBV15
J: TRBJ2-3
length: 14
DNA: TGTGCCACCAGCAGAGATCTCGGGACAGATACGCAGTATTTT
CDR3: CATSRDLGTDTQYF

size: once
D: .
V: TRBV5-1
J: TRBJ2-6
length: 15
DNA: TGCGCCAGCAGCTTGGGGGGGCCTGGGGCCAACGTCCTGACTTTC
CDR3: CASSLGGPGANVLTF

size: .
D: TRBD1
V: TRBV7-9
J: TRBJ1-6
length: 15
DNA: TGTGCCAGCAGCTATGGACAGGGCGATAATTCACCCCTCCACTTT
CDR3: CASSYGQGDNSPLHF

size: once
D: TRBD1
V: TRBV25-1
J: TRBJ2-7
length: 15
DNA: TGTGCCAGCAGCGGTGACAGGGGCTACTCCTACGAGCAGTACTTC
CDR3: CASSGDRGYSYEQYF

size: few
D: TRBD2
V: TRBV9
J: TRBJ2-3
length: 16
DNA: TGTGCCAGCAGCGAGACTAGCGGGGTCTTGCCAGATACGCAGTATTTT
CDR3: CASSETSGVLPDTQYF

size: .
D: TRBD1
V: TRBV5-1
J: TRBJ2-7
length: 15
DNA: TGCGCCAGCAGCCCGGGACAGGGAGTCCCCTACGAGCAGTACTTC
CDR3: CASSPGQGVPYEQYF

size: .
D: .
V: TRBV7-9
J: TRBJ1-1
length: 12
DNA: TGTGCCAGCAGCTTAAGTCTAGGTGAAGCTTTCTTT
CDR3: CASSLSLGEAFF

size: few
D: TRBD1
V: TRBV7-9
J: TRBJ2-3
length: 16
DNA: TGTTCCAGCAGCCAACGTGGGGCAGGGGGCATAGATACGCAGTATTTT
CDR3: CSSSQRGAGGIDTQYF

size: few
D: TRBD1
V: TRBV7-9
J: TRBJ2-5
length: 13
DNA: TGTGCCAGCAGCGGGGACAGCCAAGAGACCCAGTACTTC
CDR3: CASSGDSQETQYF

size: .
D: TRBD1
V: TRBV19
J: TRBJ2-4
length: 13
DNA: TGTGCCAGTAGTTACATAGACAGGGACATTCAGTACTTC
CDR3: CASSYIDRDIQYF